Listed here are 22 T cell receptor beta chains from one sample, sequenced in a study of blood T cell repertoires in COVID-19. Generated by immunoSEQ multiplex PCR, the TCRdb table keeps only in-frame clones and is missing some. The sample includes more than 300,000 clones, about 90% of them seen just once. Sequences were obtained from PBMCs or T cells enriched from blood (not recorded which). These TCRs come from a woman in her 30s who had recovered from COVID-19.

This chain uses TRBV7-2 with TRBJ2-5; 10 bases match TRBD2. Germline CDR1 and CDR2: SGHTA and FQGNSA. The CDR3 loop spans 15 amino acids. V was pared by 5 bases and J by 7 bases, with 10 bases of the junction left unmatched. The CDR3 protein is CASSPTSAGGGTQYF. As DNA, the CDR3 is TGTGCCAGCAGCCCGACTTCAGCGGGAGGGGGGACCCAGTACTTC.

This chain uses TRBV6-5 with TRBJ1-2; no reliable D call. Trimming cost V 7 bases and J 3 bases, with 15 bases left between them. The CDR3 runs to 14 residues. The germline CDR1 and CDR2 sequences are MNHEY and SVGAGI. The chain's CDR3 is CASNGEAADYGYTF. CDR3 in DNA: TGTGCCAGCAACGGGGAAGCGGCTGACTATGGCTACACCTTC.

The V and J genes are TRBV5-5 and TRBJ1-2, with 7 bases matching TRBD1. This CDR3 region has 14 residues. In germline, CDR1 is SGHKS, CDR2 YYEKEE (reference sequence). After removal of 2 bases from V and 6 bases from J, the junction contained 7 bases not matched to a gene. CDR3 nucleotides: TGTGCCAGCAGCTTCGGACAGGTCCTGGATGGCTACACCTTC. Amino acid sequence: CASSFGQVLDGYTF.

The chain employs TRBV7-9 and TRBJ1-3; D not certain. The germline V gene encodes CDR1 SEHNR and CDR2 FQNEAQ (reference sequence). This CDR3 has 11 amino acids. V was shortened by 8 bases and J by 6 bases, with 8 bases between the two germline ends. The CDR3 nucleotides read TGTGCCAGCCAAGGACTAAACACCATATATTTT. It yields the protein CASQGLNTIYF. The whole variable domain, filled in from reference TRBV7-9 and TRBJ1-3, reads DTGVSQNPRHKITKRGQNVTFRCDPISEHNRLYWYRQTLGQGPEFLTYFQNEAQLEKSRLLSDRFSAERPKGSFSTLEIQRTEQGDSAMYLCASQGLNTIYFGEGSWLTVV.

CDR3 sequence: CASSPGQSFYGYTF. The CDR3 DNA is TGCGCCAGCAGCCCGGGACAGTCTTTTTATGGCTACACCTTC. The chain couples TRBV5-1 to TRBJ1-2; TRBD1 agrees at 7 bases. Germline V gene lookup returns CDR1 SGHRS and CDR2 YFSETQ. V dropped 4 bases and J dropped 5; count of bases not matched to a gene: 8. The CDR3 extends over 14 amino acids.

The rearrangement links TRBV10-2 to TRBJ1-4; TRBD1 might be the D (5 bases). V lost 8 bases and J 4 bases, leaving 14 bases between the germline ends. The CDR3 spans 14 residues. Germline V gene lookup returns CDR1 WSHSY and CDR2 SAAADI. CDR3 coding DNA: TGCGCCAGCCAAAGGGGCAGGGTTAATGAAAAACTGTTTTTT. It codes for CASQRGRVNEKLFF.

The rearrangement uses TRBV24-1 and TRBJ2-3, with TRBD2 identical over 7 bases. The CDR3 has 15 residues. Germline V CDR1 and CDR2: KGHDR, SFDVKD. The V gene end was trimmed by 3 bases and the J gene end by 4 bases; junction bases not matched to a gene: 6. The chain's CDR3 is CATSDTGLGADTQYF. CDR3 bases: TGTGCCACCAGTGATACAGGACTAGGAGCAGATACGCAGTATTTT.

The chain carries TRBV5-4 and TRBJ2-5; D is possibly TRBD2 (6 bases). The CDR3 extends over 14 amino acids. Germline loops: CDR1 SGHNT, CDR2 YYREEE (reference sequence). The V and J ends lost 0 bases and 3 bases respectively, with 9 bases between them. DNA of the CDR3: TGTGCCAGCAGCTTGGCGGGAGTAAAAGAGACCCAGTACTTC. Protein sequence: CASSLAGVKETQYF.

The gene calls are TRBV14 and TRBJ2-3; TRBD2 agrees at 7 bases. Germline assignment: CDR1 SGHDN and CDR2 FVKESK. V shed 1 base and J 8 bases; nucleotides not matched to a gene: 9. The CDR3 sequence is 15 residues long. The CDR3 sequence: CASSQVGLSPGTQYF. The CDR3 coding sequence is TGTGCCAGCAGCCAAGTGGGACTATCGCCGGGTACGCAGTATTTT.

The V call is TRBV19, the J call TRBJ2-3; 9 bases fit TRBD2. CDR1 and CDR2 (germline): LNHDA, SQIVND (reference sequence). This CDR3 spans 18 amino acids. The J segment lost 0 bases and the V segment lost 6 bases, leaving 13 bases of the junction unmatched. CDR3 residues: CASRTQAGGGLSTDTQYF. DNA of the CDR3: TGTGCCAGTAGAACGCAGGCGGGAGGGGGTCTTAGCACAGATACGCAGTATTTT.

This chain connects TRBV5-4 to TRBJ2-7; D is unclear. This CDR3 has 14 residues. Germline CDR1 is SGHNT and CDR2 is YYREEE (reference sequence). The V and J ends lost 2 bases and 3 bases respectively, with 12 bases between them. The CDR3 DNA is TGTGCCAGCAGCTTTGGAACAGACCACTACGAGCAGTACTTC. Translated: CASSFGTDHYEQYF.

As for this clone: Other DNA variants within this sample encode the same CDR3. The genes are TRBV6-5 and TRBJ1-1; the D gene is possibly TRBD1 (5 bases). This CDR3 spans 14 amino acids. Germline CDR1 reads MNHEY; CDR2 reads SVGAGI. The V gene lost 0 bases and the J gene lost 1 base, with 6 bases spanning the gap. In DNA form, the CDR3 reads TGTGCCAGCAGTTACTCCGGGGGGAACACTGAAGCTTTCTTT. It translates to CASSYSGGNTEAFF.

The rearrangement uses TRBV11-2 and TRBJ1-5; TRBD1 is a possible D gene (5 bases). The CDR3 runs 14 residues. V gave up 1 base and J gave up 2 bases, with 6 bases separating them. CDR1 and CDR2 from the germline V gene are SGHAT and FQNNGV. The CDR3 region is CASSLVGGNQPQHF. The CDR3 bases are TGTGCCAGCAGCTTAGTAGGGGGCAATCAGCCCCAGCATTTT. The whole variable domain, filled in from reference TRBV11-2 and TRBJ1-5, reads EAGVAQSPRYKIIEKRQSVAFWCNPISGHATLYWYQQILGQGPKLLIQFQNNGVVDDSQLPKDRFSAERLKGVDSTLKIQPAKLEDSAVYLCASSLVGGNQPQHFGDGTRLSIL.

CDR3 amino acids: CARLGGAPTDTQYF. The CDR3, as DNA: TGTGCAAGACTCGGGGGGGCCCCGACAGATACGCAGTATTTT. The V and J genes are TRBV30 and TRBJ2-3; 8 nucleotides line up with TRBD2. Looked up from germline, CDR1 is GTSNPN and CDR2 is SVGIG (reference sequence). The CDR3 consists of 14 residues. The whole variable domain, remainder taken from reference TRBV30 and TRBJ2-3, is SQTIHQWPATLVQPVGSPLSLECTVEGTSNPNLYWYRQAAGRGLQLLFYSVGIGQISSEVPQNLSASRPQDRQFILSSKKLLLSDSGFYLCARLGGAPTDTQYFGPGTRLTVL.

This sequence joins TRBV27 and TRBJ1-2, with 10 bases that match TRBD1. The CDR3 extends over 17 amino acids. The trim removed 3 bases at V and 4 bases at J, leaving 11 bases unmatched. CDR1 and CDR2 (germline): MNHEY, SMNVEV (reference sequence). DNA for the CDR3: TGTGCCAGCAGTTTCCTCGGGACAGGGGATCGGAGCTATGGCTACACCTTC. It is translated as CASSFLGTGDRSYGYTF.

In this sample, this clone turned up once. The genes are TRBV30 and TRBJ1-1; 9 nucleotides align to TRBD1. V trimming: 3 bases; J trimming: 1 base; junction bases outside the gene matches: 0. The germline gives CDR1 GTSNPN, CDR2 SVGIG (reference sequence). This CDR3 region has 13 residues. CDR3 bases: TGTGCCTGGAGGGGACAGGGGAACACTGAAGCTTTCTTT. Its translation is CAWRGQGNTEAFF. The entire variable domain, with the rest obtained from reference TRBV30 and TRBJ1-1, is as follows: SQTIHQWPATLVQPVGSPLSLECTVEGTSNPNLYWYRQAAGRGLQLLFYSVGIGQISSEVPQNLSASRPQDRQFILSSKKLLLSDSGFYLCAWRGQGNTEAFFGQGTRLTVV.

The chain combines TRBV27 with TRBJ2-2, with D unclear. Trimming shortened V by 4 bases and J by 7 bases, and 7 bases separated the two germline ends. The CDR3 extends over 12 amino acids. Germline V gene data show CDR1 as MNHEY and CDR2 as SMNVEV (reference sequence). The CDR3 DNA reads TGTGCCAGCAGTTACTACAACGGGGAGCTGTTTTTT. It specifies CASSYYNGELFF.

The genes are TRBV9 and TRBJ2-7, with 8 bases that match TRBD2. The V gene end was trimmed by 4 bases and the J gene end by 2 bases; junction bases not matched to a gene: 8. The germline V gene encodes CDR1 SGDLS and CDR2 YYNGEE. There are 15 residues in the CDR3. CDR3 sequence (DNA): TGTGCCAGCAGCTTAAGCGGGAGTTTTACCTACGAGCAGTACTTC. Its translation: CASSLSGSFTYEQYF.

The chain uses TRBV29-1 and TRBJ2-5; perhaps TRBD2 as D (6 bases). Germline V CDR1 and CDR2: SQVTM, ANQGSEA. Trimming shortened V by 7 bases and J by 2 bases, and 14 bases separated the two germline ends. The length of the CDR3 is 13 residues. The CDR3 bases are TGCAGCGCGCCGGGAGACAGTCAAGAGACCCAGTACTTC. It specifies CSAPGDSQETQYF.

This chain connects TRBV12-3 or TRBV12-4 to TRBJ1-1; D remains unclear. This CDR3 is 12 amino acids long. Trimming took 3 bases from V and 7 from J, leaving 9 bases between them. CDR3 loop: CASSFSVSEAFF. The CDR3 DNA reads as TGTGCCAGCAGTTTTTCCGTCAGTGAAGCTTTCTTT.

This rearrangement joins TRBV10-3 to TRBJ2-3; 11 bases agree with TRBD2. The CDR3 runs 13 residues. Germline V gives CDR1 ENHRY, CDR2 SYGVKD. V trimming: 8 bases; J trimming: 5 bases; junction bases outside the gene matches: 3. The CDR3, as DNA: TGTGCCATCTTAGCGGGAGGGAAAGATACGCAGTATTTT. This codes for CAILAGGKDTQYF.

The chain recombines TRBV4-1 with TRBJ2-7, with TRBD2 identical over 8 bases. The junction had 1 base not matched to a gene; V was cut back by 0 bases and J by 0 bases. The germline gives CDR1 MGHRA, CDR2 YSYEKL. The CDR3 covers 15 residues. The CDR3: CASSQESGSSYEQYF. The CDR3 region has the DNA TGCGCCAGCAGCCAAGAAAGCGGGAGCTCCTACGAGCAGTACTTC.